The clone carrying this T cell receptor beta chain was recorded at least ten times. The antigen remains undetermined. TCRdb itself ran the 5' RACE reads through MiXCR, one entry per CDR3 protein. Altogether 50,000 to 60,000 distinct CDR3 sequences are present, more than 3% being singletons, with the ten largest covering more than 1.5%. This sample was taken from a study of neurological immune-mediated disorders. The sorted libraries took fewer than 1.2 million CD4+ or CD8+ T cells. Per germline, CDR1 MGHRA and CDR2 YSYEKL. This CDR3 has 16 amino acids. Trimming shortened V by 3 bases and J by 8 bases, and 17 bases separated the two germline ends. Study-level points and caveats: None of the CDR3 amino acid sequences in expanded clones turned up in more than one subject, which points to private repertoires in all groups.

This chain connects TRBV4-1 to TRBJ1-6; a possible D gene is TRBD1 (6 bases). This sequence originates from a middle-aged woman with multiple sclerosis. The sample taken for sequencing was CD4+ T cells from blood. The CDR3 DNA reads TGCGCCAGCAGCCAGGCAACGACAGGTTTTTATTCACCCCTCCACTTT. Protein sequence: CASSQATTGFYSPLHF.